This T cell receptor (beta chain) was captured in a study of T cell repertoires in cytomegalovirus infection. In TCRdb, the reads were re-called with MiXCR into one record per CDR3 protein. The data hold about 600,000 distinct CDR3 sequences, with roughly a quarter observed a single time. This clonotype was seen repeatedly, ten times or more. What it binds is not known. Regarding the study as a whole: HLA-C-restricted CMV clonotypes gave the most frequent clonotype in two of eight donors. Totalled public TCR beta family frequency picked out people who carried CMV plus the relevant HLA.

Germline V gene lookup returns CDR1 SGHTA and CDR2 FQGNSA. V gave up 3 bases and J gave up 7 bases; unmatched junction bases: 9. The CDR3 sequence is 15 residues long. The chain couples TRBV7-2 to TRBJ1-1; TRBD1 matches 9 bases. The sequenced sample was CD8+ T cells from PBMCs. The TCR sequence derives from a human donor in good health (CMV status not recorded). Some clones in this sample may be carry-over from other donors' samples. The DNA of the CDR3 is TGTGCCAGCAGCTTGGCTACAGGGGGCGCAGATGAAGCTTTCTTT. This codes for CASSLATGGADEAFF.